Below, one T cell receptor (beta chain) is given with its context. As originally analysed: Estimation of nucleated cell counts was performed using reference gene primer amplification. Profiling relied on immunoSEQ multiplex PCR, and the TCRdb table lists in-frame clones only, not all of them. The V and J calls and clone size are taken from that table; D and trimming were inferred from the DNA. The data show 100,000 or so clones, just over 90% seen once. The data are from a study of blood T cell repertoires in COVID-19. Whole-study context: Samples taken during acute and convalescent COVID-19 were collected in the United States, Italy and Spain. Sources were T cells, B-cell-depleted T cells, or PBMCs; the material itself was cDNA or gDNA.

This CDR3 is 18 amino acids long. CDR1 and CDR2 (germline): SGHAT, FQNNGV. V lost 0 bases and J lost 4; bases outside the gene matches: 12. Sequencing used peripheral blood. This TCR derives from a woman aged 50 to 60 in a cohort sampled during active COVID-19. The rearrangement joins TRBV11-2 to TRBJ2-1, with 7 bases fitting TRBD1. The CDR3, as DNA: TGTGCCAGCAGCTTAGATCTAAGCCACAGGGGCGGATACAATGAGCAGTTCTTC. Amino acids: CASSLDLSHRGGYNEQFF.